Shown below are 24 T cell receptor beta chains from a single sample sequenced in a study of cytomegalovirus exposure and HLA in healthy donors. 60 Vbeta and 13 Jbeta primers were used in PCR. The data were produced by immunoSEQ multiplex PCR, yet TCRdb's version contains in-frame clones alone and is incomplete. The repertoire consists of some 150,000 clones, with approximately 76% occurring once and the leading ten covering over 1.2%. Sequencing used PBMCs. These receptors came from a man aged 55 to 70 in good health and CMV-seronegative.

This chain joins TRBV15 and TRBJ2-7; possibly TRBD2 for D (6 bases). V was trimmed by 1 base and J by 1 base, leaving 11 bases between them. The CDR3 has 15 amino acids. Germline-derived CDR1 and CDR2 are LNHNV and YYDKDF (reference sequence). DNA for the CDR3: TGTGCCACCAGCAGAGTTTCTGGGACTTCCTACGAGCAGTACTTC. Amino acids: CATSRVSGTSYEQYF.

The chain recombines TRBV30 with TRBJ2-5, with 9 bases aligning to TRBD1. Per germline, CDR1 GTSNPN and CDR2 SVGIG (reference sequence). V lost 1 base, J lost 5 bases, and 5 bases stayed unmatched. The CDR3 length is 14 residues. Here the CDR3 reads CAWSADRGRETQYF. The DNA for the CDR3 is TGTGCCTGGAGTGCGGACAGGGGAAGGGAGACCCAGTACTTC.

The chain carries TRBV5-1 and TRBJ2-3; 12 bases fit TRBD2. After removal of 4 bases from V and 3 bases from J, the junction contained 9 bases not matched to a gene. The CDR3 sequence is 17 residues long. Looked up from germline, CDR1 is SGHRS and CDR2 is YFSETQ. In DNA form, the CDR3 reads TGCGCCAGCAGCAGTCTAGCGGGAGGGCCGGGTACAGATACGCAGTATTTT. Encoded protein: CASSSLAGGPGTDTQYF. Full variable domain (missing parts from reference TRBV5-1 and TRBJ2-3): KAGVTQTPRYLIKTRGQQVTLSCSPISGHRSVSWYQQTPGQGLQFLFEYFSETQRNKGNFPGRFSGRQFSNSRSEMNVSTLELGDSALYLCASSSLAGGPGTDTQYFGPGTRLTVL.

This clone was detected once. The chain couples TRBV19 to TRBJ1-5; the D is unclear. Germline V CDR1 and CDR2: LNHDA, SQIVND (reference sequence). This CDR3 has 12 residues. The ends were cut back, 2 bases at V and 5 bases at J, with 4 bases in the middle. CDR3 nucleotides: TGTGCCAGTAGTATACTCGATCAGCCCCAGCATTTT. This encodes CASSILDQPQHF.

This clone was observed a handful of times. This chain connects TRBV11-2 to TRBJ2-2, with 7 bases lining up with TRBD1. CDR3 length: 18 amino acids. Germline CDR1 and CDR2: SGHAT and FQNNGV. V was pared by 1 base and J by 7 bases, with 15 bases of the junction left unmatched. DNA of the CDR3: TGTGCCAGCAGCTTAGTCTTTAGGAGACAGGGTATCGGCGGGGAGCTGTTTTTT. Translating it yields CASSLVFRRQGIGGELFF.

The gene calls are TRBV14 and TRBJ2-3; no definite D call. The CDR3 is made up of 16 amino acids. V lost 4 bases and J 1 base, leaving 15 bases between the germline ends. Germline loops: CDR1 SGHDN, CDR2 FVKESK. The CDR3 here is CASSRVIRSGTDTQYF. The CDR3 DNA sequence: TGTGCCAGCAGCCGGGTCATACGAAGCGGCACAGATACGCAGTATTTT. Variable domain in full (rest from reference TRBV14 and TRBJ2-3): EAGVTQFPSHSVIEKGQTVTLRCDPISGHDNLYWYRRVMGKEIKFLLHFVKESKQDESGMPNNRFLAERTGGTYSTLKVQPAELEDSGVYFCASSRVIRSGTDTQYFGPGTRLTVL.

V usage is TRBV27 and J usage is TRBJ2-7; 8 bases agree with TRBD1. The CDR3 covers 18 residues. Germline V gene data show CDR1 as MNHEY and CDR2 as SMNVEV (reference sequence). V was pared by 2 bases and J by 4 bases, with 16 bases of the junction left unmatched. The CDR3 nucleotides are TGTGCCAGCAGTTTAGGAGTAGGCCGACAGGGGCTAGGATACGAGCAGTACTTC. Translated: CASSLGVGRQGLGYEQYF.

The chain is built from TRBV5-4 and TRBJ2-1; 7 nucleotides match TRBD2. The CDR3 totals 16 residues. Germline CDR1 reads SGHNT; CDR2 reads YYREEE (reference sequence). Trimming at V came to 4 bases and at J to 4 bases, leaving 11 bases not matched to a gene. CDR3 loop: CASSSQGGRAYNEQFF. CDR3 coding DNA: TGTGCCAGCAGCAGTCAGGGAGGGAGGGCATACAATGAGCAGTTCTTC.

The CDR3: CASSQGGVQETQYF. CDR3 DNA: TGTGCCAGCAGTCAAGGGGGGGTACAAGAGACCCAGTACTTC. The chain links TRBV25-1 to TRBJ2-5, with D possibly being TRBD2 (7 bases). The V gene's germline CDR1 is MGHDK and CDR2 SYGVNS. The CDR3 contains 14 residues. V was pared by 5 bases and J by 2 bases, with 12 bases between.

This rearrangement joins TRBV5-1 to TRBJ1-4, with 7 bases fitting TRBD1. Germline values: CDR1 SGHRS, CDR2 YFSETQ. Trimming removed 7 bases from V and 0 bases from J; junction bases left unmatched: 9. The CDR3 loop spans 16 amino acids. The CDR3 loop is CASRAQGGATNEKLFF. The CDR3 nucleotides are TGCGCCAGCCGCGCGCAGGGGGGTGCAACTAATGAAAAACTGTTTTTT. Together with reference TRBV5-1 and TRBJ1-4, the CDR3 gives the full variable domain: KAGVTQTPRYLIKTRGQQVTLSCSPISGHRSVSWYQQTPGQGLQFLFEYFSETQRNKGNFPGRFSGRQFSNSRSEMNVSTLELGDSALYLCASRAQGGATNEKLFFGSGTQLSVL.

The J gene is TRBJ2-5, the V gene TRBV18; TRBD1 might be the D (5 bases). This CDR3 contains 15 residues. CDR1 KGHSH and CDR2 LQKENI come from the germline V gene. Between the trimmed V and J ends, which lost 3 bases and 3 bases, there was a span of 14 bases. The DNA for the CDR3 is TGTGCCAGCTCACCTTCGACAGCTCGCGAAGAGACCCAGTACTTC. Amino acid sequence: CASSPSTAREETQYF.

Of note for this clone: Other DNA sequences in the same sample also yield this CDR3. The chain uses TRBV10-3 and TRBJ2-3; perhaps TRBD2 as D (6 bases). The CDR3 length is 13 residues. Trimming removed 4 bases at V and 4 bases at J, with 9 bases between. Germline V gene data show CDR1 as ENHRY and CDR2 as SYGVKD. The CDR3 DNA sequence: TGTGCCATCAGTGGGGGGGTTGCAGATACGCAGTATTTT. Amino acids: CAISGGVADTQYF.

This clone showed up just a few times. The chain uses TRBV21-1 and TRBJ2-7; the table's D call of TRBD1 was not tested on the DNA. TRBV21-1 is listed as a pseudogene. CDR3 size: 13 residues. CDR3 sequence reads: CASSKQGKYEQYF. CDR3 sequence (DNA): TGTGCCAGCAGCAAACAGGGGAAATACGAGCAGTACTTC.

The genes are TRBV30 and TRBJ2-1; 8 bases are a match to TRBD2. Germline V gene sequence: CDR1 GTSNPN, CDR2 SVGIG (reference sequence). The ends lost 4 bases at V and 4 bases at J; junction bases unmatched: 3. The CDR3 runs 13 residues. This CDR3 is CAWNIAGYNEQFF. CDR3 coding DNA: TGTGCCTGGAATATAGCGGGGTACAATGAGCAGTTCTTC.

This clone has more than one count but fewer than ten. The CDR3 DNA reads as TGTGCCAGCAGCCCTAGACTGCGGGGAGATACGCAGTATTTT. As protein: CASSPRLRGDTQYF. The chain recombines TRBV5-6 with TRBJ2-3; D is perhaps TRBD2 (6 bases). CDR1 and CDR2 from the germline V gene are SGHDT and YYEEEE. The V end was cut by 4 bases, the J end by 5 bases, with 14 bases between. The CDR3 is 14 residues long.

The CDR3 spells CASSLKRGIAYNEQFF. The DNA for the CDR3 is TGTGCCAGCAGCTTAAAGCGGGGGATAGCCTACAATGAGCAGTTCTTC. This chain links TRBV13 with TRBJ2-1, with TRBD2 identical over 8 bases. CDR1 is PRHDT and CDR2 is FYEKMQ in the germline V gene (reference sequence). V lost 2 bases and J lost 2; bases outside the gene matches: 5. This CDR3 has 16 amino acids.

This clone has just a few counts. The rearrangement links TRBV28 to TRBJ2-4; a weak D match, TRBD1 (5 bases). The germline CDR1 and CDR2 sequences are MDHEN and SYDVKM. Trimming left V 5 bases short and J 0 bases short, with 17 bases between. This CDR3 spans 17 amino acids. CDR3: CASSQNTGSLAKNIQYF. The CDR3 DNA is TGTGCCAGCAGTCAAAATACAGGTTCACTAGCCAAAAACATTCAGTACTTC.

The chain links TRBV5-8 to TRBJ2-1; the D is unclear. Germline assignment: CDR1 SGHTS and CDR2 YDEGEE. The V end lost 4 bases, the J end lost 7 bases, and 18 bases lay between the germline ends. This CDR3 comprises 15 residues. CDR3 bases: TGTGCCAGCAGCACCCTACAGATTTTAGTAAATGAGCAGTTCTTC. This translates into CASSTLQILVNEQFF.

The genes are TRBV7-9 and TRBJ2-3; no clear D gene. Germline CDR1 and CDR2: SEHNR and FQNEAQ (reference sequence). V lost 4 bases to trimming and J lost 10 bases, with 15 bases between them. The CDR3 length is 13 residues. As DNA, the CDR3 is TGTGCCAGCAGCTCAGACTTCATTCGTGCGCAGTATTTT. Residues: CASSSDFIRAQYF.

This clone was seen only a few times. J is TRBJ2-5 and V is TRBV21-1; the table's TRBD2 call for D was not verified on the DNA. TRBV21-1 is a recognized pseudogene. The CDR3 is made up of 16 amino acids. The CDR3 protein is CASSKDGGTGGETQYF. Written as DNA, the CDR3 is TGTGCCAGCAGCAAAGATGGTGGCACCGGGGGTGAGACCCAGTACTTC.

This chain uses TRBV6-1 with TRBJ1-3; TRBD1 is a possible D gene (6 bases). The V and J ends lost 8 bases and 3 bases respectively, with 17 bases between them. The CDR3 contains 15 residues. Germline CDR1 is MNHNS and CDR2 is SASEGT. CDR3 in amino acids: CASRWEQGDGNTIYF. In nucleotides, the CDR3 is TGTGCCAGCCGATGGGAACAGGGCGATGGAAACACCATATATTTT.

V is TRBV5-1 and J is TRBJ2-5, with no clear D. The length of the CDR3 is 14 residues. CDR1 SGHRS and CDR2 YFSETQ come from the germline V gene. The V end was cut by 4 bases, the J end by 1 base, with 11 bases between. CDR3 residues: CASSPRQSQETQYF. CDR3 DNA: TGCGCCAGCAGCCCGCGACAAAGCCAAGAGACCCAGTACTTC.

The V gene is TRBV9, the J gene TRBJ2-5, with 9 bases identical to TRBD1. V lost 4 bases, J lost 1 base, and 2 bases stayed unmatched. The CDR3 totals 14 residues. Germline V gene sequence: CDR1 SGDLS, CDR2 YYNGEE. In DNA, the CDR3 is TGTGCCAGCAGCTCGACAGGGGGCCAAGAGACCCAGTACTTC. Translating gives CASSSTGGQETQYF. Full variable domain (remainder filled in from reference TRBV9 and TRBJ2-5): DSGVTQTPKHLITATGQRVTLRCSPRSGDLSVYWYQQSLDQGLQFLIQYYNGEERAKGNILERFSAQQFPDLHSELNLSSLELGDSALYFCASSSTGGQETQYFGPGTRLLVL.

The chain couples TRBV6-5 to TRBJ2-5; a possible D gene is TRBD1 (5 bases). This CDR3 region has 16 residues. Germline V gene sequence: CDR1 MNHEY, CDR2 SVGAGI. V was trimmed by 0 bases and J by 1 base, leaving 12 bases between them. CDR3 loop: CASSYSTDTGQETQYF. As DNA, the CDR3 is TGTGCCAGCAGTTACTCGACGGACACGGGCCAAGAGACCCAGTACTTC.